What follows describes a single T cell receptor (beta chain). This sample was taken from a study of blood T cell repertoires in COVID-19. V lost 3 bases to trimming and J lost 4 bases; unmatched junction nucleotides: 5. Germline lookup yields CDR1 SEHNR and CDR2 FQNEAQ (reference sequence). This CDR3 region has 14 residues. Original processing notes: Researchers report that nucleated cell counts were estimated from reference gene primer amplification. TCRdb's table, derived via immunoSEQ multiplex PCR, lists solely in-frame clones and lacks some. V and J calls and clone size follow that table, whereas D and trimming were derived from the DNA. The sample yields some 310,000 clones, roughly 86% seen once.

The TCR originated in a young woman who had recovered from COVID-19. The source material was PBMCs or T cells enriched from blood (not recorded which). The gene calls are TRBV7-9 and TRBJ2-7; TRBD1 matches at 8 bases. The CDR3: CASSLGQDLYEQYF. CDR3 in DNA: TGTGCCAGCAGCTTGGGACAGGATTTGTACGAGCAGTACTTC.